This T cell receptor (beta chain) was captured by sequencing in a study of tumor-infiltrating lymphocytes in primary liver carcinoma. Study overall: Roughly 3.5 to 7.13 million productive TCRbeta reads were obtained per sample, with similar numbers across tissue types. Whole-study results and caveats: Between tumor regions, pairs overlapped more than tumor-adjacent and tumor-blood pairs did. There were only about 7-25% of top clones found in all five tumor regions.

Extraction of RNA together with DNA used about 17-31 mg of unsorted bulk tissue. Separate regions, five per tumor, were sampled. A primer in the constant region served to generate TCR beta cDNA from 500 ng of total RNA. Three nested multiplex PCR rounds, a slightly modified ARM-PCR method, built the TCR beta libraries. TRBV1-TRBV30 forward and Cbeta reverse primers drove the first two roughly 10-cycle rounds. TCRdb redid the calling of the multiplex PCR reads with MiXCR, one entry per CDR3 protein. The sample consists of 40,000 to 60,000 distinct CDR3 sequences, less than 75% of them appearing once. Note on this clonotype: Its antigen is unidentified. Being one base from a much bigger clone, this may be a read error.

V lost 4 bases, J lost 8 bases, and 12 bases stayed unmatched. The CDR3 consists of 15 residues. Germline CDR1 MDHEN, CDR2 SYDVKM. The chain carries TRBV28 and TRBJ2-7; 9 nucleotides agree with TRBD1. The sequence was collected from a middle-aged man with primary liver carcinoma and hepatitis B virus infection. Input material: liver tumor tissue from sampling region 5. The subset was: tumor region T5, tumor centre. The CDR3 protein is CASSWAGTGKYQQYF. In DNA, the CDR3 is TGTGCCAGCAGTTGGGCGGGGACAGGGAAGTACCAGCAGTACTTC.